This T cell receptor beta chain was obtained from a study of OX40 agonist ivuxolimab in advanced cancers. About the full investigation: Ivuxolimab, which targeted the costimulatory receptor OX40 (CD134), was an agonistic, fully human IgG2 monoclonal antibody. Intravenous ivuxolimab was administered to patients every 2 weeks at six dose levels: 0.01, 0.1, 0.3, 1.5, 3 and 10 mg/kg. Of the roughly 50 dose-escalation patients, hepatocellular carcinoma was present in around 20, melanoma in approximately 15, renal cell carcinoma in 9 and head and neck cancer in 9. In the dose-escalation cohort, 82.7% of patients were male, and the mean age was around 65 years with a range of about 20 to 79. Prior anti-PD-1, anti-PD-L1 or anti-CTLA-4 therapy was permitted, and checkpoint inhibitors had been received by about 36% of dose-escalation patients. Partial responses were achieved by three dose-escalation patients, of whom one had hepatocellular carcinoma and two had cutaneous melanoma. The point of sequencing TCRbeta in the periphery was to test whether ivuxolimab changed TCR sequence diversity and drove clonal T-cell expansion. The paper reports the monotherapy dose-escalation portion (N of about 54 patients) of the phase I ivuxolimab trial. Results the study describes overall, beyond this receptor: On average, CD8+ T cells showed more expanded clones than CD4+ T cells after ivuxolimab. Which antigens the clonally expanded peripheral T cells were specific for was not determined. Low levels of normalized T-cell clonal expansion were also seen in some patients who did not respond. At doses of 0.1 to 3.0 mg/kg, clonal expansion of both CD4+ and CD8+ blood T cells was observed from baseline to week 6. In the 0.1-3.0 mg/kg groups, partial responders had among the lowest normalized peripheral clonal expansion, particularly in CD8+ T cells.

A single count supports this clone. Its cognate antigen has yet to be identified. Per-base quality was not reported, and no clone a single base away is much larger than it. V sheds 7 bases and J sheds 0 bases, leaving 13 bases between their ends. According to the germline V gene, CDR1 reads SGHRS and CDR2 reads YFSETQ. The CDR3 has 15 amino acids, counting the end cysteine and phenylalanine. The entry retains the CDR3 DNA only, 45 bases that are in frame from base 1. Genomic DNA was isolated from the sorted cells so that the TCRbeta CDR3 region could be sequenced. TCRbeta CDR3 regions were sequenced using the immunoSEQ Assay. Sourced from immuneACCESS, this table was stored by TCRdb with only in-frame sequences that have V and J called. A share of the clones is absent; for the studies checked, an unresolved V gene accounts for under half, and the remainder has no known explanation. In all, the sample holds approximately 76,000 clones, and more than 75% of those were seen once. Of the sample, under 0.75% falls within the top ten clones.

Patients with autoimmune disease history or receiving systemic immunosuppression were excluded from the trial. Peripheral blood for TCR sequencing was collected from all dose cohorts at baseline, on cycle 4 day 1, and on cycle 7 day 1. Samples were obtained from an open-label, multicenter, first-in-human phase I dose-escalation trial of ivuxolimab. The trial enrolled adults with locally advanced or metastatic head and neck squamous cell, hepatocellular, melanoma or renal cell carcinoma. Before TCR sequencing, CD4+ T cells and CD8+ T cells were sorted from peripheral blood as separate populations. The clonotype was recovered from an adult with an advanced solid tumor such as melanoma, head and neck, liver or kidney cancer. The chain employs TRBV5-1 and TRBJ1-4, with no reliable assignment of the D segment. The sequenced sample was CD4+ or CD8+ T cells sorted from blood, obtained in a trial of the OX40 agonist ivuxolimab. The CDR3 here reads CASSKGIATNEKLFF. Here is the DNA: TGCGCCAGCTCCAAGGGAATTGCAACTAATGAAAAACTGTTTTTT.